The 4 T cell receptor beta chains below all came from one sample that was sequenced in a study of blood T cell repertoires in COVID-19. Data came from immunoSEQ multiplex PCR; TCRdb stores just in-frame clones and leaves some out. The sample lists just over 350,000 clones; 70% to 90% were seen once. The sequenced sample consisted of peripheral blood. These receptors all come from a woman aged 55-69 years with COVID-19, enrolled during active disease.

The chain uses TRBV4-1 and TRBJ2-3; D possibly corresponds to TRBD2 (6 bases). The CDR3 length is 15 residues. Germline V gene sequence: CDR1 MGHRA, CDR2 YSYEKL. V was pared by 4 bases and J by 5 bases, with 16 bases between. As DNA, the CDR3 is TGCGCCAGCAGCCCCCGGGAGTCGGTGGGAGATACGCAGTATTTT. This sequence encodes CASSPRESVGDTQYF.

This CDR3 is CASSLPTGGSNQPQHF. CDR3 coding DNA: TGTGCCAGCAGTCTCCCGACAGGGGGAAGCAATCAGCCCCAGCATTTT. The chain carries TRBV2 and TRBJ1-5, with 9 bases matching TRBD1. Germline trimming cut 5 bases from V and 1 base from J; bases unmatched to any gene: 6. CDR1 and CDR2 (germline): SNHLY, FYNNEI. The CDR3 consists of 16 residues.

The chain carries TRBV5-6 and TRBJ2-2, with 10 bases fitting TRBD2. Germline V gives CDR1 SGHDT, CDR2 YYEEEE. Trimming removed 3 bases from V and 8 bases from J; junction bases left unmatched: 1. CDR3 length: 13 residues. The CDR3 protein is CASSSGLAGELFF. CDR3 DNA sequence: TGTGCCAGCAGCTCGGGACTAGCGGGGGAGCTGTTTTTT.

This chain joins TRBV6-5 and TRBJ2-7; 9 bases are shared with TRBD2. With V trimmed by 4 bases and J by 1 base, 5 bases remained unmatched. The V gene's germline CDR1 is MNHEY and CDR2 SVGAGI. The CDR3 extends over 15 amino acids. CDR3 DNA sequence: TGTGCCAGCAGTTCACCGGGACTAGCATCCTACGAGCAGTACTTC. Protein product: CASSSPGLASYEQYF.